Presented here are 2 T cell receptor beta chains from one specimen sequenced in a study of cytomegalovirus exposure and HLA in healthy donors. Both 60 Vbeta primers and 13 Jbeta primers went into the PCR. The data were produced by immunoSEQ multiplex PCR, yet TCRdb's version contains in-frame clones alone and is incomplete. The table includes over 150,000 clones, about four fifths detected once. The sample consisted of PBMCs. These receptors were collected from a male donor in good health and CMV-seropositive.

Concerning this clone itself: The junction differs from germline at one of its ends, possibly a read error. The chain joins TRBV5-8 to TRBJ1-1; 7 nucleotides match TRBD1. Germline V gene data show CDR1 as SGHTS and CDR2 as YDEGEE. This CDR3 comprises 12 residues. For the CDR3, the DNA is TGTGCCAGCAGCTTTGGGACAGCGGTTGGTTTTTTT. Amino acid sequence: CASSFGTAVGFF.

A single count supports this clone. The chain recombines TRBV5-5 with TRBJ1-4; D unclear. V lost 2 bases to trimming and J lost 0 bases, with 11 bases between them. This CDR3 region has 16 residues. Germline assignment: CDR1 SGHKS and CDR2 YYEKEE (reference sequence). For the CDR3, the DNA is TGTGCCAGCAGCTTAGCCGATGAAACAACTAATGAAAAACTGTTTTTT. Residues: CASSLADETTNEKLFF.